This TCR beta chain was captured by sequencing in a study of T cells in Graves' hyperthyroidism and ophthalmopathy. Looked up from germline, CDR1 is SGHTA and CDR2 is FQGNSA. This CDR3 contains 14 residues. The V gene lost 5 bases and the J gene lost 7 bases, with 17 bases spanning the gap. This clonotype was counted ten times or more. The study defined stable Graves' hyperthyroidism as no ophthalmopathy progression within 18 months. Using RNA transcripts as the source, TCR beta CDR3 regions were amplified. The HTBI primer set was used in a first-round RT-PCR of the TCR CDR3. TCRdb re-called the multiplex PCR reads through MiXCR, storing one row per CDR3 protein. In the table there are about 560,000 distinct CDR3 sequences, under 60% of which are singletons.

The chain is built from TRBV7-2 and TRBJ2-5; the D gene is possibly TRBD1 (6 bases). The material sequenced was peripheral blood or thyroid tissue (not recorded which). This sequence originates from a woman between 18 and 29 years old with Graves' hyperthyroidism. The CDR3 reads CASSPPTGRGTQYF. The CDR3 DNA reads TGTGCCAGCAGCCCACCAACAGGGAGAGGGACCCAGTACTTC. The variable domain in full, completed from reference TRBV7-2 and TRBJ2-5, reads GAGVSQSPSNKVTEKGKDVELRCDPISGHTALYWYRQSLGQGLEFLIYFQGNSAPDKSGLPSDRFSAERTGGSVSTLTIQRTQQEDSAVYLCASSPPTGRGTQYFGPGTRLLVL.